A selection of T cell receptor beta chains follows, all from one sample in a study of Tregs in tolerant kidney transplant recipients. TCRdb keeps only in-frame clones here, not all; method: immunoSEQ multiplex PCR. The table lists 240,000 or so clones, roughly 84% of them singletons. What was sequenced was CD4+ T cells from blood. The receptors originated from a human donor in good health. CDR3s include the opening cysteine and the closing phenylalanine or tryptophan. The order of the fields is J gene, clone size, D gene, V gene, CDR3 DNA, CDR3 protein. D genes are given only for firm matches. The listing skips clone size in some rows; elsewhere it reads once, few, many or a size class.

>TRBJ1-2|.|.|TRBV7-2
TGTGCCAGCAGCAGAGACAACATTAACTATGGCTACACCTTC
CASSRDNINYGYTF
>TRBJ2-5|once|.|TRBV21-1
TGTGCCAGCAGCAGCCCCGATCAGGACGCGGCCCAGTACTTC
CASSSPDQDAAQYF
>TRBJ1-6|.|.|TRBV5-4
TGTGCCAGCAGCTCGGCCCTGACTAATTCACCCCTCCACTTT
CASSSALTNSPLHF
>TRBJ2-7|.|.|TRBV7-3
TGTGCCAGCAGCCGGACAGTGGGCGACGAGCAGTACTTC
CASSRTVGDEQYF
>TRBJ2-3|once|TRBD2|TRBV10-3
TGTGCCATCAGTGTTACTAGCGGGGGTACTAGCACAGATACGCAGTATTTT
CAISVTSGGTSTDTQYF
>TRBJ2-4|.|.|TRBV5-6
TGTGCCAGCAGCCTCGCAGGGATCTTAGCCAAAAACATTCAGTACTTC
CASSLAGILAKNIQYF
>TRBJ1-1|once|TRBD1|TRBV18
TGTGCCAGCTCCCCTGACAGGGAGAACACTGAAGCTTTCTTT
CASSPDRENTEAFF
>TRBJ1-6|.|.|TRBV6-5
TGTGCCAGCAGACGACAGGTGACTCCTCTTTCACCCCTCCACTTT
CASRRQVTPLSPLHF
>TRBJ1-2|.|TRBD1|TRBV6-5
TGTGCCAGCAGTTTGGACAGGGGACAAGGCTACACCTTC
CASSLDRGQGYTF
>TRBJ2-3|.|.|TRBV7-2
TGTGCCAGCAGCTTAAAACCAGATACGCAGTATTTT
CASSLKPDTQYF
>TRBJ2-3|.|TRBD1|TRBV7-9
TGTGCCAGCAGCGCCGGACAGGGGACAGATACGCAGTATTTT
CASSAGQGTDTQYF
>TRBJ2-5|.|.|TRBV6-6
TGTGCCAGCAGTTACTCTTCTTGGGGTGGGGGGGAGACCCAGTACTTC
CASSYSSWGGGETQYF
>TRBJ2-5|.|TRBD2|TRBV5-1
TGCGCCAGCAGCTTGGCTGCGGGAGTTAGCCAAGAGACCCAGTACTTC
CASSLAAGVSQETQYF
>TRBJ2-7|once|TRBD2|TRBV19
TGTGCCAGCAGTCGGCAGCGGGAAGCCTACGAGCAGTACTTC
CASSRQREAYEQYF
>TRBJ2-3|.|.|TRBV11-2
TGTGCCAGCAGCTTGGGGGGACTCACAGATACGCAGTATTTT
CASSLGGLTDTQYF
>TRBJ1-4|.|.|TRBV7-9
TGTGCCAGCAGCTTCCTTACAGGCGGAGAAAAACTGTTTTTT
CASSFLTGGEKLFF
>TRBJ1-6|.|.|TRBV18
TGTGCCAGCTCGTCCCGGGCTTCAGGAGAGGGAAAGTCACCCCTCCACTTT
CASSSRASGEGKSPLHF
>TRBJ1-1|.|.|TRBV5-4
TGTGCCAGCAGCTTGTATGGGATGGGCACTGAAGCTTTCTTT
CASSLYGMGTEAFF
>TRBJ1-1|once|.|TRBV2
TGTGCCAGCAGTCCCGGTACCTACACTGAAGCTTTCTTT
CASSPGTYTEAFF
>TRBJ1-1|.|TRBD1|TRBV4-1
TGCGCCAGCAGCCAGCGACAGGGGAGGACTGAAGCTTTCTTT
CASSQRQGRTEAFF
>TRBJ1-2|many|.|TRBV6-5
TGTGCCAGCAGTGCGCTTCAGGGGAAGTATGGCTACACCTTC
CASSALQGKYGYTF
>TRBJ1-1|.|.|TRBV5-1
TGCGCCAGCAGCTTTTGGACGGGGAACACTGAAGCTTTCTTT
CASSFWTGNTEAFF
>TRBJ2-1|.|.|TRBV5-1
TGCGCCAGCAGCCAACAACACGGGACTGACAATGAGCAGTTCTTC
CASSQQHGTDNEQFF
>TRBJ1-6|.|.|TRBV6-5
TGTGCCAGCGGGTGGTCCGGAGATAATTCACCCCTCCACTTT
CASGWSGDNSPLHF